This entry describes one TCR beta chain. Its matching antigen is unknown. The sample originates from a study of cytomegalovirus exposure and HLA in healthy donors. Both 60 Vbeta primers and 13 Jbeta primers went into the PCR. Sequencing used immunoSEQ multiplex PCR; TCRdb keeps in-frame clones, though not all of them. The sample lists 150,000 to 200,000 clones, around 85% occurring once. Study conclusions and caveats: Later analysis found that TCR beta chains associated with HLA were more clonally expanded than other, equally common chains. Earlier results showed most TCR beta V segments being productive about 87% or about 30% of the time. Altogether, 160 or so TCR beta chains were recorded as cytomegalovirus-associated. In a later analysis, TCR beta V- and J-gene trimming was associated with a missense DCLRE1C variant.

Germline CDR1 and CDR2: KGHSH and LQKENI. CDR3 length: 15 residues. Trimming took 5 bases from V and 0 from J, leaving 11 bases between them. The rearrangement uses TRBV18 and TRBJ1-3; no definite D call. The sample consisted of PBMCs. This TCR came from a man in his fifties in good health and CMV-seropositive. CDR3 protein: CASSSRSSSGNTIYF. The CDR3 DNA reads TGTGCCAGCTCATCTCGGTCGAGCTCTGGAAACACCATATATTTT.